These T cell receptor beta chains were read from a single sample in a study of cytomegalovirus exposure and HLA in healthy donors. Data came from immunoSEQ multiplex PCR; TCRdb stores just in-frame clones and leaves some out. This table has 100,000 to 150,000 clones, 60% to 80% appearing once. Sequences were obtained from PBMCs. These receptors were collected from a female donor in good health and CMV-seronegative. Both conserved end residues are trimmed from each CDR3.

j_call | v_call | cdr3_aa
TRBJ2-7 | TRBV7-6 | ASSLGAVDPYEQY
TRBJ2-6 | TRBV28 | ASSLSGSGRSSGANVLT
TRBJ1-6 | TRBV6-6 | ASSQTGEGSPLH
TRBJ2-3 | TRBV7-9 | ASSLGQGDTQY
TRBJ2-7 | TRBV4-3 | ASSKGLGRMSYEQY
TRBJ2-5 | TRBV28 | ASSRGTHRGETQY
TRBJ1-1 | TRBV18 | ASSPPVDSQAF
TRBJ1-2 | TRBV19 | ASSPDRVNYGYT
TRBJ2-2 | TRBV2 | ASIATTGELF
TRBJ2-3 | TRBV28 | ASSFSGRASTTDTQY
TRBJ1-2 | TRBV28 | ASSAEVGQVLWGYT
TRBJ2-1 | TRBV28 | ASSPPGQGHNEQF
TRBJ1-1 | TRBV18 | ASSSQGRNTEAF
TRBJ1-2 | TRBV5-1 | ASSFSPTGDYGYT
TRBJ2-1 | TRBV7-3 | ASSLAGEPNNEQF
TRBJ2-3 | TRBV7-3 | ASSLTLSGSTDTQY
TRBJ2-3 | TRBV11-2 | ASWTGRADTQY
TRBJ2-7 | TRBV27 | ASSPQGTGGREQY